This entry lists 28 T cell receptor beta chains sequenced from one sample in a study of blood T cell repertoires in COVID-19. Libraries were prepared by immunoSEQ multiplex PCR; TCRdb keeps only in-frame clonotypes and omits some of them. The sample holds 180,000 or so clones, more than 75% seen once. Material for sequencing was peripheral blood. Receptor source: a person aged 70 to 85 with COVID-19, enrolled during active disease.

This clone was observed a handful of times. CDR3 sequence: CASSSSGVLTTDTQYF. The CDR3 region has the DNA TGTGCCAGCAGCTCTTCAGGGGTCCTCACCACAGATACGCAGTATTTT. The rearrangement joins TRBV7-9 to TRBJ2-3, with D tentatively TRBD1 (6 bases). The CDR3 totals 16 residues. The germline gives CDR1 SEHNR, CDR2 FQNEAQ (reference sequence). V lost 4 bases, J lost 2 bases, and 16 bases lay in between.

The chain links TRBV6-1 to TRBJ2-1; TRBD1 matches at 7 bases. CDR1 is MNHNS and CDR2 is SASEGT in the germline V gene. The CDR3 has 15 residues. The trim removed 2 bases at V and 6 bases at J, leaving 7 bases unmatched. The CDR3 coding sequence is TGTGCCAGCAGTGAACCGACAGGGCGTCCCAATGAGCAGTTCTTC. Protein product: CASSEPTGRPNEQFF.

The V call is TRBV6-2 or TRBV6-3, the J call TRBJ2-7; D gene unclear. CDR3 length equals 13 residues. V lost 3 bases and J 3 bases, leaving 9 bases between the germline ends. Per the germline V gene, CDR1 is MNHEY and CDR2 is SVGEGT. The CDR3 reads CASSYAAGYEQYF. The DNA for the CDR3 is TGTGCCAGCAGTTATGCCGCAGGCTACGAGCAGTACTTC.

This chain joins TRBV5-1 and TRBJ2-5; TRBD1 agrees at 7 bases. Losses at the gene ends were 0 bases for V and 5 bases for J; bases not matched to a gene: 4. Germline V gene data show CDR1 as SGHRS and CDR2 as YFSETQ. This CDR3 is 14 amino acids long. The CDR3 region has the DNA TGCGCCAGCAGCTTGGAAGGGGGCCGGGAGACCCAGTACTTC. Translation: CASSLEGGRETQYF.

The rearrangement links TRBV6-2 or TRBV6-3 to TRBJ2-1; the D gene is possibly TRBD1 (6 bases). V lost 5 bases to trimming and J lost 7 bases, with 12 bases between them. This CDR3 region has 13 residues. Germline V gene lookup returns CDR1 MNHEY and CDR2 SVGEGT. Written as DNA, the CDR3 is TGTGCCAGCAGTGAGAACAGGGTTAATGAGCAGTTCTTC. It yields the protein CASSENRVNEQFF.

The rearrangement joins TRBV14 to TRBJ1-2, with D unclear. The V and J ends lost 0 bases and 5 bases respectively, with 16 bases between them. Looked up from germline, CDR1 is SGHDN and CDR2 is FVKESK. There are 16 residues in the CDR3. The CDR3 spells CASSQDGGVRGYGYTF. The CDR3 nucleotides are TGTGCCAGCAGCCAAGATGGTGGAGTACGAGGGTATGGCTACACCTTC.

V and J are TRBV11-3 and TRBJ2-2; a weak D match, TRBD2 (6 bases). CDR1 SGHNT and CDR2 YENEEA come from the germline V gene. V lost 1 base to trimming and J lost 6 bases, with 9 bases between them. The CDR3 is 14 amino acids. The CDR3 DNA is TGTGCCAGCAGCTTAGGGGGGGTCTCCGGGGAGCTGTTTTTT. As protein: CASSLGGVSGELFF.

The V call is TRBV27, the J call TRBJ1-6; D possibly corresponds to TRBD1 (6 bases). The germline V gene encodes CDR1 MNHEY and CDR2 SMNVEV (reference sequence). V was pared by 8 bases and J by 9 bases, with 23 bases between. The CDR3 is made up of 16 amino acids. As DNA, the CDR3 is TGTGCCAGCGGGGATCTTTGGACAGAGTTATTTTCACCCCTCCACTTT. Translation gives CASGDLWTELFSPLHF.

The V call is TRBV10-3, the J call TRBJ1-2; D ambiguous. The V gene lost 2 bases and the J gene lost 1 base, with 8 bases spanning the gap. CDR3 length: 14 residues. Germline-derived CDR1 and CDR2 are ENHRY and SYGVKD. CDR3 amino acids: CAISEMADNYGYTF. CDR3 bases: TGTGCCATCAGTGAGATGGCCGATAACTATGGCTACACCTTC.

The CDR3 nucleotides are TGCGCCAGCAGACCTAGTCCGTGGGGCGCAGATACGCAGTATTTT. Translating gives CASRPSPWGADTQYF. This chain connects TRBV5-1 to TRBJ2-3, with a possible D match to TRBD1 (5 bases). V lost 5 bases and J 4 bases, leaving 17 bases between the germline ends. The germline V gene has CDR1 SGHRS and CDR2 YFSETQ. The CDR3 sequence is 15 residues long.

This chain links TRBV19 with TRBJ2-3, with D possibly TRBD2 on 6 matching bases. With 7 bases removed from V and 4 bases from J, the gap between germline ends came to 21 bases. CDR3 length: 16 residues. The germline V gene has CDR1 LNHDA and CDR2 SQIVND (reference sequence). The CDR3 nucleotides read TGTGCCAGTAAGGGGCCCCCGGGACTTCGGGCAGATACGCAGTATTTT. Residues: CASKGPPGLRADTQYF.

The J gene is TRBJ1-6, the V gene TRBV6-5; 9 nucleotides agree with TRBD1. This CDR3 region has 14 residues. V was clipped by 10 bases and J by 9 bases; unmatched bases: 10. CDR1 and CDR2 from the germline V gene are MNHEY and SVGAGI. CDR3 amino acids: CATKTGTGFSPLHF. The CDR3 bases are TGTGCCACAAAAACCGGGACAGGGTTTTCACCCCTCCACTTT.

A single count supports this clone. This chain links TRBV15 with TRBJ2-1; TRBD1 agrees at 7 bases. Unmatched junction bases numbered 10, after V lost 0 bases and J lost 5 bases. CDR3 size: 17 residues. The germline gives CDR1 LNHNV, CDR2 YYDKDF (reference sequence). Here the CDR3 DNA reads TGTGCCACCAGCAGAGATTCTGGGACAGTTACCCACAATGAGCAGTTCTTC. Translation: CATSRDSGTVTHNEQFF.

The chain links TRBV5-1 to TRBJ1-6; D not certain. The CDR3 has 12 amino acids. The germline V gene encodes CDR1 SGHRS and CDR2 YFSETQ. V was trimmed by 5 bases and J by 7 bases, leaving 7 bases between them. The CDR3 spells CASRTENSPLHF. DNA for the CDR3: TGCGCCAGCAGGACGGAGAATTCACCCCTCCACTTT.

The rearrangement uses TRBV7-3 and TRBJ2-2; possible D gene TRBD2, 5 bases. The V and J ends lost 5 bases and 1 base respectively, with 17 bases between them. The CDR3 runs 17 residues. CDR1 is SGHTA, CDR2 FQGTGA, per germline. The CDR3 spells CASSPSPSGLNTGELFF. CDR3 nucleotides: TGTGCCAGCAGCCCCAGCCCCAGCGGACTGAACACCGGGGAGCTGTTTTTT. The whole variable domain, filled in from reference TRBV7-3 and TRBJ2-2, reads GAGVSQTPSNKVTEKGKYVELRCDPISGHTALYWYRQSLGQGPEFLIYFQGTGAADDSGLPNDRFFAVRPEGSVSTLKIQRTERGDSAVYLCASSPSPSGLNTGELFFGEGSRLTVL.

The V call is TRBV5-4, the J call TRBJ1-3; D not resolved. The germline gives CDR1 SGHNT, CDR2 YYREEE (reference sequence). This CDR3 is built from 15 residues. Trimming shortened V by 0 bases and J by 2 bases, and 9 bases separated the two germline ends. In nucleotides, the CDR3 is TGTGCCAGCAGCTTGGCCGGGGTGGCTGGAAACACCATATATTTT. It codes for CASSLAGVAGNTIYF.

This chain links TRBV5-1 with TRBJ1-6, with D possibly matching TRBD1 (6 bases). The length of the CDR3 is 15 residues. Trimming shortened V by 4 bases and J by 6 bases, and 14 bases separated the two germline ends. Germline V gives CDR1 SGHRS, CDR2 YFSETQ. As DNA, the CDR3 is TGCGCCAGCAGCCCACCAGGGGCGTCTAATTCACCCCTCCACTTT. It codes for CASSPPGASNSPLHF.

CDR3 nucleotides: TGTGCCAGCACCCCAAATGGACTAGCGAGGGAAGATACGCAGTATTTT. This sequence encodes CASTPNGLAREDTQYF. The chain has TRBV2 and TRBJ2-3; 9 bases fit TRBD2. This CDR3 is built from 16 residues. Germline values: CDR1 SNHLY, CDR2 FYNNEI. V gave up 7 bases and J gave up 5 bases; unmatched junction bases: 13.

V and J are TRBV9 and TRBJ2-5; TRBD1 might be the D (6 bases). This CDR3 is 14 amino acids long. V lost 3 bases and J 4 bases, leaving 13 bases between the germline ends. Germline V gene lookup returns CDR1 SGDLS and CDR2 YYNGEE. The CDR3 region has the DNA TGTGCCAGCAGCGAGGGGACACCAGCAGAGACCCAGTACTTC. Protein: CASSEGTPAETQYF.

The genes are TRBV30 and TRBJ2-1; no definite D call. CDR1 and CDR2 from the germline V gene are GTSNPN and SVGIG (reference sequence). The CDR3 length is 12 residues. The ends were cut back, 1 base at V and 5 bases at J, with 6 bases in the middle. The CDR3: CAWSGANNEQFF. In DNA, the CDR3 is TGTGCCTGGAGTGGGGCAAACAATGAGCAGTTCTTC.

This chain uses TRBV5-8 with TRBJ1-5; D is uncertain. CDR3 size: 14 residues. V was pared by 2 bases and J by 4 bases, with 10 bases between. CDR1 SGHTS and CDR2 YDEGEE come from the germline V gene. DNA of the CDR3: TGTGCCAGCAGCTTAGGGCGGGGAAATCAGCCCCAGCATTTT. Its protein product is CASSLGRGNQPQHF.

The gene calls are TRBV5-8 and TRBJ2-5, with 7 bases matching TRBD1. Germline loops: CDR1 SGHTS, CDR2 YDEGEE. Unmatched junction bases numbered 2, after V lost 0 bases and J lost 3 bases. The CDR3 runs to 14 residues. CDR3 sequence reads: CASSLGGQKETQYF. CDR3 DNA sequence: TGTGCCAGCAGCTTGGGGGGACAGAAAGAGACCCAGTACTTC.

The CDR3 is CASSVVASGVTNTGELFF. CDR3 nucleotides: TGTGCCAGCAGCGTAGTGGCTAGCGGGGTAACGAACACCGGGGAGCTGTTTTTT. The genes are TRBV9 and TRBJ2-2; TRBD2 matches 9 bases. The CDR3 spans 18 residues. Germline loops: CDR1 SGDLS, CDR2 YYNGEE. The V and J ends lost 0 bases and 0 bases, in that order; junction bases with no gene match: 6.

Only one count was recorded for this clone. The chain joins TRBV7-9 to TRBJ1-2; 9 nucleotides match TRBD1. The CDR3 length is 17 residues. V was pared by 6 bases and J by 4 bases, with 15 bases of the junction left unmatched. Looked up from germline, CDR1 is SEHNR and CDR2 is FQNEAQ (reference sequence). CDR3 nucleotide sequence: TGTGCCAGCAGTTACGGAATACAGGGGGCCAGGGGCTATGGCTACACCTTC. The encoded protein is CASSYGIQGARGYGYTF. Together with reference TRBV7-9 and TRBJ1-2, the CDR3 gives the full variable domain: DTGVSQNPRHKITKRGQNVTFRCDPISEHNRLYWYRQTLGQGPEFLTYFQNEAQLEKSRLLSDRFSAERPKGSFSTLEIQRTEQGDSAMYLCASSYGIQGARGYGYTFGSGTRLTVV.

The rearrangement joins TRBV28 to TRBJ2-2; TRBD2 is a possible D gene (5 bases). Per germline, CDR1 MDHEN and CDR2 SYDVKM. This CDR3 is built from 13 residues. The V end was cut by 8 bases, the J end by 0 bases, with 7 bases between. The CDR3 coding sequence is TGTGCCAGCGGGAGTCCGAACACCGGGGAGCTGTTTTTT. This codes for CASGSPNTGELFF.

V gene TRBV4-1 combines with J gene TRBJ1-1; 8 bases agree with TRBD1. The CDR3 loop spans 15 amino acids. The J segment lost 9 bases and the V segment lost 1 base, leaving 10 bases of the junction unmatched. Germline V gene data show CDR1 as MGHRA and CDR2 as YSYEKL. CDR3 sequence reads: CASSQAGTGRGKAFF. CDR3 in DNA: TGCGCCAGCAGCCAAGCCGGGACAGGTCGCGGCAAAGCTTTCTTT.

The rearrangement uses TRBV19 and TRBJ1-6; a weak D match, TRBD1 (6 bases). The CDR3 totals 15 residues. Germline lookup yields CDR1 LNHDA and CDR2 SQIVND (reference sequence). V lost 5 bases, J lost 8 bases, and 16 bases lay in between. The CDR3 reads CASSVTGKGDSPLHF. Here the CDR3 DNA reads TGTGCCAGTAGTGTGACAGGAAAAGGGGATTCACCCCTCCACTTT.

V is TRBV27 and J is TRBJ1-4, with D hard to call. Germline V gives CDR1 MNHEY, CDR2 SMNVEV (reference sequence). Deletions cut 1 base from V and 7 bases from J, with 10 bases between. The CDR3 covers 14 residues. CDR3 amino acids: CASSLFPHSEKLFF. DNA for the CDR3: TGTGCCAGCAGTTTATTCCCCCACAGTGAAAAACTGTTTTTT.